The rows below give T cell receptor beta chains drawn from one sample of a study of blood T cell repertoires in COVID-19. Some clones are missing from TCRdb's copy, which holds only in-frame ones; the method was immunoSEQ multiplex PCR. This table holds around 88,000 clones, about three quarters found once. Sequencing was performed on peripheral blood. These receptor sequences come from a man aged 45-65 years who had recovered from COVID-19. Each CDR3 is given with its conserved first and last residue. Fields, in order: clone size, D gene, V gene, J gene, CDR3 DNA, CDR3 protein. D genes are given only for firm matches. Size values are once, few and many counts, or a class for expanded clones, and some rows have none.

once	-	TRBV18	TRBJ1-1	TGTGCCAGCTCACCCCTTGGGGGCGTGAACACTGAAGCTTTCTTT	CASSPLGGVNTEAFF
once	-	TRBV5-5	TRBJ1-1	TGTGCCAGCAGTTTTACCGGGGTCTTGAACACTGAAGCTTTCTTT	CASSFTGVLNTEAFF
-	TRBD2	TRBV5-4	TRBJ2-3	TGTGCCAGCAGCAGGGCGGGGGGCCGCACGAATACGCAGTATTTT	CASSRAGGRTNTQYF
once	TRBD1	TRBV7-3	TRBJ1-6	TGTGCCAGCAGCTCCGGGACAGCTAATTCACCCCTCCACTTT	CASSSGTANSPLHF
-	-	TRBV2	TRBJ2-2	TGTGCCAGCACGAGAACGCGGGGCAACACCGGGGAGCTGTTTTTT	CASTRTRGNTGELFF
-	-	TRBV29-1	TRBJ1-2	TGCAGCGTAGGAGGACAGCTCTATGGCTACACCTTC	CSVGGQLYGYTF
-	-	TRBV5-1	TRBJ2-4	TGCGCCAGCGAGGACAGCGTGAAAAACATTCAGTACTTC	CASEDSVKNIQYF
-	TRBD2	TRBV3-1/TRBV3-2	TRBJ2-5	TGTGCCAGCAGCCGTTCTAGCGGGACACAAGAGACCCAGTACTTC	CASSRSSGTQETQYF
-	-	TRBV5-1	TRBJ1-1	TGCGCCAGCAGCTTGGGGGCGATGAACACTGAAGCTTTCTTT	CASSLGAMNTEAFF
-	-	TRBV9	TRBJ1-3	TGTGCCAGCACCGGGGGGGGCTACTCTGGAAACACCATATATTTT	CASTGGGYSGNTIYF
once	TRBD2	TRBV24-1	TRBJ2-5	TGTGCCACCAGTGCTCCGGCGGCGGGAGGAGAGACCCAGTACTTC	CATSAPAAGGETQYF
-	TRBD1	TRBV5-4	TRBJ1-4	TGTGCCAGCAGCTTGCAAGGACAGGGGGCAGAAAAACTGTTTTTT	CASSLQGQGAEKLFF
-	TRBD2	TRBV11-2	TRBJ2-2	TGTGCCAGCAGCCCAGCGGGAGGGCCAGTCACCGGGGAGCTGTTTTTT	CASSPAGGPVTGELFF
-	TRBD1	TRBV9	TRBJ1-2	TGTGCCAGCAGCGCGGACAGGGGGCTTAGCTATGGCTACACCTTC	CASSADRGLSYGYTF
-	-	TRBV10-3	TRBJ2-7	TGTGCCATCAGTGTAGCAGCGAGAACCTCCTACGAGCAGTACTTC	CAISVAARTSYEQYF
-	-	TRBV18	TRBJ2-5	TGTGCCAGCTCACCACAGACTGACACCCAGTACTTC	CASSPQTDTQYF
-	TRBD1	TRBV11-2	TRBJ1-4	TGTGCCAGCAGCCAGGGGGCAACTAATGAAAAACTGTTTTTT	CASSQGATNEKLFF
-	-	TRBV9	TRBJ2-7	TGTGCCAGCAGCGGTAGTCGGTTCGACGAGCAGTACTTC	CASSGSRFDEQYF
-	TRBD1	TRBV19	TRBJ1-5	TGTGCCAGTAGCGGGACAGGGAGGGTTTTGGGCAATCAGCCCCAGCATTTT	CASSGTGRVLGNQPQHF
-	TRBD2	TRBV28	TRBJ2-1	TGTGCCAGCAGTTCGCGACCGGGACTAGCGGGGAGTAGATCGGTGTTCTTC	CASSSRPGLAGSRSVFF
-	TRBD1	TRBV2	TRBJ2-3	TGTGCCAGCAGTCCGTTGGGACAGGGTTCCGATACGCAGTATTTT	CASSPLGQGSDTQYF
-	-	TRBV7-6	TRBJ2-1	TGTGCCAGCAGCTTAGAGGGGGGGGCGTACAATGAGCAGTTCTTC	CASSLEGGAYNEQFF
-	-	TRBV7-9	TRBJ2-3	TGTGCCAGCAGCTCGACTACGTCGGTCACAGATACGCAGTATTTT	CASSSTTSVTDTQYF
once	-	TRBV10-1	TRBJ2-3	TGCGCCAGCAGTGGACTAAGCACAGATACGCAGTATTTT	CASSGLSTDTQYF
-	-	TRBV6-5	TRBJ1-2	TGTGCCAGCAGTACAGAGGGACTGCTCTATGGCTACACCTTC	CASSTEGLLYGYTF
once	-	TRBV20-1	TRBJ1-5	TGCAGTGCTAGTAGACAGGGCAATCAGCCCCAGCATTTT	CSASRQGNQPQHF
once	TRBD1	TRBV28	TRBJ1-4	TGTGCCAGCAGTCCAGGGGGCTTGGATGAAAAACTGTTTTTT	CASSPGGLDEKLFF
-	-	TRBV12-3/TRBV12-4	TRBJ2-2	TGTGCCAGCAGACAGGGCTACACCGGGGAGCTGTTTTTT	CASRQGYTGELFF
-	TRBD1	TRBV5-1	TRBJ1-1	TGCGCCAGCAGCAAGGGGGCTCTGGCGGGGACTGAAGCTTTCTTT	CASSKGALAGTEAFF
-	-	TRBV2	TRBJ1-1	TGTGCCAGCAGGGGAGAGGGTCTAAGGACTGAAGCTTTCTTT	CASRGEGLRTEAFF
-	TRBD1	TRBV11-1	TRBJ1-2	TGTGCCAGCAGACCCTCGGACAGGGTCTATGGCTACACCTTC	CASRPSDRVYGYTF
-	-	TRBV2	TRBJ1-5	TGTGCCAGCAGTGGGGAGGGAGGGGGCAATCAGCCCCAGCATTTT	CASSGEGGGNQPQHF
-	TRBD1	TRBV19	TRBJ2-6	TGTGCCAGTAGTACCCGACAGGGTTCCTCTGGGGCCAACGTCCTGACTTTC	CASSTRQGSSGANVLTF
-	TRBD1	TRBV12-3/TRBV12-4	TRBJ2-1	TGTGCCAGCAGTTTGGGACAGAAAGAGCAGTTCTTC	CASSLGQKEQFF
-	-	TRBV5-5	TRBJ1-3	TGTGCCAGCAGCTTAATCGGGGACAACTTTGGAAACACCATATATTTT	CASSLIGDNFGNTIYF
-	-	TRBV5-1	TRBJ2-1	TGCGCCAGCAGCTTGGGCCCAGCCTACAATGAGCAGTTCTTC	CASSLGPAYNEQFF
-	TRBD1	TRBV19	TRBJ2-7	TGTGCCAGTAGTATGATGGCAGGGGGCCGCTACGAGCAGTACTTC	CASSMMAGGRYEQYF
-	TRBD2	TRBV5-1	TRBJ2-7	TGCGCCAGCAACCCTTTGAAATTTAGCGGGAGACAGTACTTC	CASNPLKFSGRQYF
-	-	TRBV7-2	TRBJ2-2	TGTGCCAGCAGCTTTGGGCAGGGGGAGCTGTTTTTT	CASSFGQGELFF
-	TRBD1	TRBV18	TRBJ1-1	TGTGCCAGCTCACCTGCGCCGGGACAGACAAACACTGAAGCTTTCTTT	CASSPAPGQTNTEAFF
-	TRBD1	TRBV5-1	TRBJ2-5	TGCGCCAGCAGCGGGGACAGGGGGCTTCAAGAGACCCAGTACTTC	CASSGDRGLQETQYF
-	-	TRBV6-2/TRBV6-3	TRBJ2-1	TGTGCCAGCAGTTACCCCCTAGGGGCTAGCGTTAGGAATGAGCAGTTCTTC	CASSYPLGASVRNEQFF